This TCR beta chain was identified in a study of radiation and T cells in renal cell carcinoma. This clone was counted once. Its cognate antigen is unknown. The time point denotes: baseline pretreatment blood. Treatment noted: 15 Gy SBRT to primary tumor, nephrectomy 4 weeks later. Study results and limitations: Top tumor clonotypes rose in blood 2 weeks post-radiation, then contracted.

Looked up from germline, CDR1 is MNHNS and CDR2 is SASEGT. V shed 7 bases and J shed 0 bases, with 10 bases lying between them. This CDR3 has 14 residues. Repertoires were generated with immunoSEQ multiplex PCR, while TCRdb's copy carries only in-frame clones and drops some. The data contain 120,000 to 150,000 clones, around four fifths of them singletons. This sequence joins TRBV6-1 and TRBJ1-5; D uncertain. The source is a woman in her forties or fifties with renal cell carcinoma. The sample consisted of blood, taken from a patient whose treatment included radiotherapy and nephrectomy. CDR3 nucleotide sequence: TGTGCCAGCATGCCGACGGATAGCAATCAGCCCCAGCATTTT. Residues: CASMPTDSNQPQHF.